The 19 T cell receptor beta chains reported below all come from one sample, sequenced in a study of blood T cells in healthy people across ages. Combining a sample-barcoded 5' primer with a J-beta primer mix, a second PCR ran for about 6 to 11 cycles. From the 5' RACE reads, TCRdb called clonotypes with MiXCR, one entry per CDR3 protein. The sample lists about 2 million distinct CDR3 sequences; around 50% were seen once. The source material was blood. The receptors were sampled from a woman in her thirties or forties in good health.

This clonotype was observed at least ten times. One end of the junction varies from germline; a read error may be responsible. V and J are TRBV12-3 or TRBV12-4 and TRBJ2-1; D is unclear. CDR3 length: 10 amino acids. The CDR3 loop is CASSLGEQFF. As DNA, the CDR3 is TGTGCCAGCAGCTTAGGTGAGCAGTTCTTC.

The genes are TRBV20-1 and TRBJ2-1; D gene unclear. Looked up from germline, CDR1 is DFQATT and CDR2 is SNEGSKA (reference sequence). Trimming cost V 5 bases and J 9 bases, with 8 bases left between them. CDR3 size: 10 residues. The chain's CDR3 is CSALAVEQFF. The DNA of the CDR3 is TGCAGTGCTTTAGCAGTTGAGCAGTTCTTC.

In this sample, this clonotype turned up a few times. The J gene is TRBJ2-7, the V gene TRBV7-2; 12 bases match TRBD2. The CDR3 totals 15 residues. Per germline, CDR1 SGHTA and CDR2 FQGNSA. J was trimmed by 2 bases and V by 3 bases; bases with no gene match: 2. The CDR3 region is CASSFASGGAYEQYF. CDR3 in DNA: TGTGCCAGCAGCTTTGCTAGCGGGGGGGCCTACGAGCAGTACTTC.

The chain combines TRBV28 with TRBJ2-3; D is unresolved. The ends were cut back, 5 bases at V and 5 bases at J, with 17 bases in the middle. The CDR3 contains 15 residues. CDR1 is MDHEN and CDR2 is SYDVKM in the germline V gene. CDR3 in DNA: TGTGCCAGCAGTCCCCGGACGGAAGTGGTAGATACGCAGTATTTT. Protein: CASSPRTEVVDTQYF.

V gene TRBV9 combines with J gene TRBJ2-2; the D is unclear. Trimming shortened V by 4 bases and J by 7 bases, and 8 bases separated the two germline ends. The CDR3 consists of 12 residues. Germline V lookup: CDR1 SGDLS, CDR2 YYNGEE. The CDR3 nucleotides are TGTGCCAGCAGCCGTCTTGACGGGGAGCTGTTTTTT. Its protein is CASSRLDGELFF.

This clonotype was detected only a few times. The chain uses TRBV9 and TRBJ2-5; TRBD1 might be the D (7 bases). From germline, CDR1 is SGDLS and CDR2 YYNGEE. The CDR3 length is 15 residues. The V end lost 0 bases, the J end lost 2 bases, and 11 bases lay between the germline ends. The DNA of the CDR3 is TGTGCCAGCAGCGTAGCCCAGGGGGGACAAGAGACCCAGTACTTC. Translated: CASSVAQGGQETQYF.

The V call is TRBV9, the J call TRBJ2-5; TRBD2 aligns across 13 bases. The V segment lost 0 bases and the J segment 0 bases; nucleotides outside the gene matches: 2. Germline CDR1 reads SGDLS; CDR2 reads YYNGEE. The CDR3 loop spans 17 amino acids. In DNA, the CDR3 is TGTGCCAGCAGCGTAGGGACTAGCGGGGGAAACCAAGAGACCCAGTACTTC. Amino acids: CASSVGTSGGNQETQYF. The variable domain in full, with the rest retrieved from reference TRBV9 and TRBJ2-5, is DSGVTQTPKHLITATGQRVTLRCSPRSGDLSVYWYQQSLDQGLQFLIQYYNGEERAKGNILERFSAQQFPDLHSELNLSSLELGDSALYFCASSVGTSGGNQETQYFGPGTRLLVL.

The CDR3, as DNA: TGTGCCAGCAGGCATGGACTGGGGGGAGATACGCAGTATTTT. Translating it yields CASRHGLGGDTQYF. This chain links TRBV7-6 with TRBJ2-3; the D gene is possibly TRBD2 (6 bases). The CDR3 loop spans 14 amino acids. Germline V gene lookup returns CDR1 SGHVS and CDR2 FNYEAQ. Trimming took off 6 bases at V and 5 bases at J, with 15 bases between the two ends.

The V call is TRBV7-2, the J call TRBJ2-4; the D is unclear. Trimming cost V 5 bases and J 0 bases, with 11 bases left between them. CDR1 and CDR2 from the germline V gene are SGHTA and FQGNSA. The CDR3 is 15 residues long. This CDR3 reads CASSTTPGAKNIQYF. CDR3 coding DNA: TGTGCCAGCAGCACCACCCCGGGAGCCAAAAACATTCAGTACTTC. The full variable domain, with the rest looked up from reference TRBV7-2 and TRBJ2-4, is GAGVSQSPSNKVTEKGKDVELRCDPISGHTALYWYRQSLGQGLEFLIYFQGNSAPDKSGLPSDRFSAERTGGSVSTLTIQRTQQEDSAVYLCASSTTPGAKNIQYFGAGTRLSVL.

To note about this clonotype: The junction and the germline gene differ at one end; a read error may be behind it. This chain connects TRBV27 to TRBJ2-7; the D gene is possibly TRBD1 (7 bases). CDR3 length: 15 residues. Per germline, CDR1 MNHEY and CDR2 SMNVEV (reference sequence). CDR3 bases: TGTGTCAGCAGTTTCCGACAGGGACTCTCCTACGAGCAGTACTTC. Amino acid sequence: CVSSFRQGLSYEQYF.

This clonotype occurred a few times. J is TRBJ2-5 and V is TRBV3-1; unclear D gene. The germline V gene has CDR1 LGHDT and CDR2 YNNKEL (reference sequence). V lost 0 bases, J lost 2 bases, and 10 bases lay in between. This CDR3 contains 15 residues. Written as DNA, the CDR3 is TGTGCCAGCAGCCAAGACCGGACCACTCAAGAGACCCAGTACTTC. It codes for CASSQDRTTQETQYF.

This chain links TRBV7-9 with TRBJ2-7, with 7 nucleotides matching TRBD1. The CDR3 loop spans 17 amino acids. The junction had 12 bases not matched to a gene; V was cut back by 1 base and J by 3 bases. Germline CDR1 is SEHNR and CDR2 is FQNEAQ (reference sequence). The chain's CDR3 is CASSLGAGTATFYEQYF. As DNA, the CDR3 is TGTGCCAGCAGCTTAGGAGCCGGGACAGCCACCTTCTACGAGCAGTACTTC.

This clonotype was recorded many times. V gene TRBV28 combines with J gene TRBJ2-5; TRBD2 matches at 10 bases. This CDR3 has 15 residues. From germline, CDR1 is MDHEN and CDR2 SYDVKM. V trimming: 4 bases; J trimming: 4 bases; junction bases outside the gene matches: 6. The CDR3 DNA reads TGTGCCAGCAGTTCTCGAGCGGGGGGGCGAGAGACCCAGTACTTC. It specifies CASSSRAGGRETQYF.

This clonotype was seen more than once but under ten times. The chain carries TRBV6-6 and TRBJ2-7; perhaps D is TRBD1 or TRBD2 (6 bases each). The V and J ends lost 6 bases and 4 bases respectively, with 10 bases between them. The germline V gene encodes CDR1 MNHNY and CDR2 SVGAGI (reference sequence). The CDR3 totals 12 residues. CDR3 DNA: TGTGCCAGCAGGCAGGGGAGGTACGAGCAGTACTTC. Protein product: CASRQGRYEQYF.

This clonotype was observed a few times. CDR3 sequence: CASSQARDGDTQYF. The CDR3 nucleotides read TGCGCCAGCAGCCAAGCGAGGGATGGAGATACGCAGTATTTT. The V and J genes are TRBV4-1 and TRBJ2-3; D is possibly TRBD2 (5 bases). This CDR3 spans 14 amino acids. Looked up from germline, CDR1 is MGHRA and CDR2 is YSYEKL. V shed 1 base and J shed 5 bases, with 10 bases lying between them.

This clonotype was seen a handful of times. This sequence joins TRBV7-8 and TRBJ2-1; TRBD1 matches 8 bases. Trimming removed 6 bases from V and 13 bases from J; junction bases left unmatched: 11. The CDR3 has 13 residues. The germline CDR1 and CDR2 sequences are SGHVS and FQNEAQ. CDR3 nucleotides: TGTGCCAGCAGTCGAACCGGGACAGGCGATCAGTTCTTC. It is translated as CASSRTGTGDQFF.

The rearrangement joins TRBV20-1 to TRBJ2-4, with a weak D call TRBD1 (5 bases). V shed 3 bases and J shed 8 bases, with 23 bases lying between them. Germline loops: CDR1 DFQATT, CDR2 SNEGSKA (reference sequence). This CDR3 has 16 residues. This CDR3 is CSARVHPEGAEDIQYF. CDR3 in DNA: TGCAGTGCTAGGGTCCACCCGGAAGGGGCCGAGGACATTCAGTACTTC.

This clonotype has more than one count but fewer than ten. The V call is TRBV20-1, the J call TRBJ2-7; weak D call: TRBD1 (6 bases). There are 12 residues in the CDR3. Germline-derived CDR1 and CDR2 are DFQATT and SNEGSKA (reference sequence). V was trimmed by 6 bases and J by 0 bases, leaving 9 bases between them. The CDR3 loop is CSAQDSSYEQYF. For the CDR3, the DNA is TGCAGTGCCCAGGACAGCTCCTACGAGCAGTACTTC.

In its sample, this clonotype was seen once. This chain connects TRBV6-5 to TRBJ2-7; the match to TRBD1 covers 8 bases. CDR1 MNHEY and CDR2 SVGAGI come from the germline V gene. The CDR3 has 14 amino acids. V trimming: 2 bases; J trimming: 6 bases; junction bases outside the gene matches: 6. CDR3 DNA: TGTGCCAGCAGTTACACTTCGACAGGGGCCGAGCAGTACTTC. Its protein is CASSYTSTGAEQYF.